Listed below are T cell receptor beta chains from one sample, sequenced in a study of CXCR3-negative and CXCR3-positive naive CD8 T cells. TCRdb reanalyzed the 5' RACE reads, giving one entry per CDR3 protein sequence and no DNA. In total, the table holds roughly 130,000 distinct CDR3 sequences. The sequencing input was naive CXCR3+ CD8+ T cells from blood. All receptors come from a human donor in good health. Some clones in this sample may be carry-over from other donors' samples. Both conserved end residues are part of each CDR3.

J	V	CDR3
TRBJ1-1	TRBV29-1	CSVEDESGDSLRTEAFF
TRBJ1-5	TRBV6-6	CASGGYSNQPQHF
TRBJ1-2	TRBV7-2	CASSPFGDYGYTF
TRBJ1-4	TRBV13	CASSQDGTNEKLFF
TRBJ1-5	TRBV28	CASSRGVQPQHF
TRBJ2-1	TRBV29-1	CSVILAGLYNEQFF
TRBJ1-5	TRBV5-1	CASSLIEWATTGPSNQPQHF
TRBJ2-1	TRBV29-1	CSVDGGRGYNEQFF
TRBJ1-6	TRBV20-1	CSAMNPWTDSPLHF
TRBJ2-7	TRBV20-1	CSARAPWGYEQYF
TRBJ2-7	TRBV20-1	CSARGSGAIPEQYF
TRBJ2-7	TRBV7-9	CASSPMDREAEEQYF
TRBJ2-7	TRBV5-1	CASSLRPYEQYF
TRBJ2-3	TRBV14	CASSQVSLAITDTQYF
TRBJ2-3	TRBV30	CAWRDIAASGRTDTQYF
TRBJ2-5	TRBV15	CATSREEETQYF
TRBJ2-7	TRBV30	CAWSGGGYEQYF
TRBJ1-2	TRBV29-1	CSVEAYQGNYGYTF
TRBJ2-3	TRBV12-3/TRBV12-4	CASCKGPGVTDTQYF
TRBJ2-1	TRBV10-2	CASSRHSSGGNNEQFF
TRBJ2-2	TRBV20-1	CSARTSGHNTGELFF
TRBJ2-5	TRBV15	CATSVDREETQYF
TRBJ1-5	TRBV10-2	CASSEGGAYSNQPQHF
TRBJ1-2	TRBV19	CASSIDLRGRDRGYTF
TRBJ2-7	TRBV19	CASSVLIGDEEQYF
TRBJ2-6	TRBV13	CASSTGGEISGANVLTF
TRBJ1-1	TRBV27	CASSLSETLNTEAFF
TRBJ2-7	TRBV5-1	CASSLAMGAEQYF
TRBJ1-5	TRBV6-2/TRBV6-3	CASSSYRGKGNQPQHF
TRBJ2-1	TRBV28	CASRPGRDRPFPEQFF
TRBJ2-1	TRBV4-3	CASSQGTGASSYNEQFF
TRBJ1-1	TRBV11-2	CASSWGSGTKAFF
TRBJ1-1	TRBV6-2/TRBV6-3	CASNLPQGTEAFF
TRBJ1-1	TRBV7-2	CASSVHPGTVNTEAFF
TRBJ2-7	TRBV20-1	CSAKGALSYEQYF